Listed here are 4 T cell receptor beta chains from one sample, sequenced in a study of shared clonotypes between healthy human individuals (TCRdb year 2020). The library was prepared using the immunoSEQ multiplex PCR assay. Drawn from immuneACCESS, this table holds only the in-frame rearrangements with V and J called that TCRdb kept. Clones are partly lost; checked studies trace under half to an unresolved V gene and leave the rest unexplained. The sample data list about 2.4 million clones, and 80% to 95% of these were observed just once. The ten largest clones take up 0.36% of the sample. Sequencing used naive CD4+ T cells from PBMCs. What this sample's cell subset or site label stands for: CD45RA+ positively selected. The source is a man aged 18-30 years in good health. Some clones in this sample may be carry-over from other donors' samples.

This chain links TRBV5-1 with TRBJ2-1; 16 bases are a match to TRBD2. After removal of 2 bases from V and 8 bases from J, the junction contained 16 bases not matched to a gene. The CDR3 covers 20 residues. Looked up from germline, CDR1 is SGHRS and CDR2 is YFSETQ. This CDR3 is CASSFTPGLAGGPRSYEQFF. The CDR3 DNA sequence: TGCGCCAGCAGCTTCACCCCGGGACTAGCGGGAGGGCCGCGGAGCTATGAGCAGTTCTTC.

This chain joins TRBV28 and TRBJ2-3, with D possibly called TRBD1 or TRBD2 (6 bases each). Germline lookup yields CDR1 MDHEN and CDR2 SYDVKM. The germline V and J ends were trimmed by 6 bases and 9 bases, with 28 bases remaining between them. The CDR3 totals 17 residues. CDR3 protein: CASSSGTRPSRGSTQYF. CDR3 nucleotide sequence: TGTGCCAGCAGCTCCGGGACACGGCCCTCCCGGGGGAGCACGCAGTATTTT.

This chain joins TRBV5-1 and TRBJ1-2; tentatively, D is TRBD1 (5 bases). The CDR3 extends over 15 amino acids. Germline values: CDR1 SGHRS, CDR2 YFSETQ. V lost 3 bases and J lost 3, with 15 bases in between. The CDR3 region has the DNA TGCGCCAGCAGCTGGGGGACGGCGCTCGACTATGGCTACACCTTC. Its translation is CASSWGTALDYGYTF.

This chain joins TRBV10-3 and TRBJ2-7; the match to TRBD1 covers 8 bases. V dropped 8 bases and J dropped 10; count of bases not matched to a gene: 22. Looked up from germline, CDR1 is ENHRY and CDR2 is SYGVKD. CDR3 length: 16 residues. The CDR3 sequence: CAISASGTGQARDQYF. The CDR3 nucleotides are TGTGCCATCTCTGCTTCGGGGACAGGACAGGCCCGGGATCAGTACTTC.